These T cell receptor beta chains were read from a single sample in a study of long-term antiretroviral therapy in people with HIV. Libraries were prepared by immunoSEQ multiplex PCR; TCRdb keeps only in-frame clonotypes and omits some of them. The repertoire consists of about 25,000 clones, with around 88% occurring once and the leading ten covering roughly 5.6%. The material sequenced was unsorted PBMCs, taken 3 years after starting antiretroviral therapy. The source is a man aged 18 to 30 with HIV. Both conserved end residues are part of each CDR3. A D gene is named only where the DNA matches it firmly. The listing skips clone size in some rows; elsewhere it reads once, few, many or a size class.

>TRBJ2-5|TRBV27|NA|NA
TGTGCCAGCAGCATATCCGGGGAGACCCAGTACTTC
CASSISGETQYF
>TRBJ1-6|TRBV5-1|NA|NA
TGCGCCAGCAGCTTGGACAGGGTCTATAATTCACCCCTCCACTTT
CASSLDRVYNSPLHF
>TRBJ2-6|TRBV7-9|NA|TRBD1
TGTGCCAGCAGCTTAGCTACAGGGGGGAACTCTGGGGCCAACGTCCTGACTTTC
CASSLATGGNSGANVLTF
>TRBJ2-7|TRBV5-6|NA|NA
TGTGCCAGCAGCTTGGCCGGTAGAGGCCTACAGTACTTC
CASSLAGRGLQYF
>TRBJ1-2|TRBV15|NA|NA
TGTGCCACCAGCAAAACATTGGGAGGCTACACCTTC
CATSKTLGGYTF
>TRBJ2-3|TRBV19|NA|TRBD2
TGTGCCAGTAGACTAGCGGGGGCGGATACGCAGTATTTT
CASRLAGADTQYF
>TRBJ2-3|TRBV5-5|NA|NA
TGTGCCAGCAGCTTGGGGTGGGGAACGGGCACAGATACGCAGTATTTT
CASSLGWGTGTDTQYF
>TRBJ2-7|TRBV2|NA|NA
TGTGCCAGCCGTCCGGGCCCCCTCGGCGGGACCTACGAGCAGTACTTC
CASRPGPLGGTYEQYF
>TRBJ1-1|TRBV21-1|NA|NA
TGTGCCAGCAGCAAAGTGGGAGAAGAAGCTGAAGCTTTCTTT
CASSKVGEEAEAFF
>TRBJ1-2|TRBV6-1|NA|NA
TGTGCCAGCACCGAACTCGGACTGGCTGGCTACACCTTC
CASTELGLAGYTF
>TRBJ2-3|TRBV10-2|once|TRBD2
TGCGCCAGCACACTACGGGGGGGCGGCACAGATACGCAGTATTTT
CASTLRGGGTDTQYF
>TRBJ2-5|TRBV11-2|NA|NA
TGTGCCAGCAGCTCCTTCCTAGGGCCGCAAGAGACCCAGTACTTC
CASSSFLGPQETQYF
>TRBJ2-1|TRBV7-9|NA|TRBD1
TGTGCCAGCAGCTCTGACAGGGGATACTCCTACAATGAGCAGTTCTTC
CASSSDRGYSYNEQFF
>TRBJ1-1|TRBV11-2|NA|NA
TGTGCCAGCAGCTTAGCCCAGGGAGTTAACACTGAAGCTTTCTTT
CASSLAQGVNTEAFF
>TRBJ1-1|TRBV10-3|NA|NA
TGTGCCATCAGTGAGCCGGGACTGCTGAACACTGAAGCTTTCTTT
CAISEPGLLNTEAFF
>TRBJ1-1|TRBV29-1|NA|NA
TGCAGCGTTGAAGGGCGGACGCGAAACTCTGAAGCTTTCTTT
CSVEGRTRNSEAFF
>TRBJ1-1|TRBV5-4|NA|NA
TGTGCCAGCAGCTTAGGTTTCAGGGCGTTGGCAAAAAACATGAACACTGAAGCTTTCTTT
CASSLGFRALAKNMNTEAFF
>TRBJ2-7|TRBV11-1|NA|NA
TGTGCCAGCAGCTTAAGAGGTAACGGACAGCCTCACTACGAGCAGTACTTC
CASSLRGNGQPHYEQYF
>TRBJ2-2|TRBV18|NA|NA
TGTGCCAGCTCACCCACGCCGGACTACGGGGAGCTGTTTTTT
CASSPTPDYGELFF